The T cell receptor beta chain under discussion was sequenced for a study of cytomegalovirus exposure and HLA in healthy donors. General observations from the study: Reports credit the classifier with highly specific, highly sensitive diagnosis of cytomegalovirus status. Earlier findings revealed that most TCR beta V segments proved productive either about 87% or about 30% of the time. Upon later analysis, HLA-associated TCR beta chains proved more clonally expanded than other, equally common chains.

In regard to this clone: The target antigen is unknown.

The CDR3 is 15 amino acids. The germline V and J ends were trimmed by 6 bases and 5 bases, with 19 bases remaining between them. Germline V gene data show CDR1 as LNHDA and CDR2 as SQIVND (reference sequence). PCR used 60 Vbeta primers and 13 Jbeta primers. TCRdb's copy holds only in-frame clones and misses some; the assay was immunoSEQ multiplex PCR. The sample yields hundreds of thousands of clones, over 60% seen once. This TCR came from a man aged 40-55 years in good health and CMV-seronegative. The chain combines TRBV19 with TRBJ1-2, with a tentative D call TRBD1 (5 bases). Input material: PBMCs. The CDR3 DNA reads as TGTGCCAGTAGCCCCGCCTCGACAGCTCGGTATGGCTACACCTTC. Encoded protein: CASSPASTARYGYTF.